The 16 T cell receptor beta chains below come from one sample, sequenced in a study of control samples from healthy donors and cancer patients. Libraries were prepared by immunoSEQ multiplex PCR; TCRdb keeps only in-frame clonotypes and omits some of them. The top ten clones hold more than 1.1% of a sample with around 200,000 clones, just under 95% of them seen once. The material sequenced was blood. The receptors come from a man aged 18 to 29 in good health.

This clone was observed a single time. This chain links TRBV5-1 with TRBJ2-7, with D perhaps TRBD1 or TRBD2 (6 bases each). Germline V gene lookup returns CDR1 SGHRS and CDR2 YFSETQ. This CDR3 is 17 amino acids long. The germline V and J ends were trimmed by 0 bases and 2 bases, with 18 bases remaining between them. Written as DNA, the CDR3 is TGCGCCAGCAGCTTGGGAATTTGGGGGGCCCGGGCCTACGAGCAGTACTTC. Its protein product is CASSLGIWGARAYEQYF.

The gene calls are TRBV9 and TRBJ1-6; the D gene is possibly TRBD1 (6 bases). Trimming removed 5 bases at V and 6 bases at J, with 12 bases between. Germline-derived CDR1 and CDR2 are SGDLS and YYNGEE. CDR3 size: 14 residues. CDR3 amino acids: CASSQGQINSPLHF. The CDR3, as DNA: TGTGCCAGCAGTCAAGGACAGATTAATTCACCCCTCCACTTT.

V gene TRBV3-1 (or the pseudogene TRBV3-2) combines with J gene TRBJ1-2; tentative D call: TRBD1 (5 bases). The CDR3 extends over 14 amino acids. The germline V gene has CDR1 LGHDT and CDR2 YNNKEL (reference sequence). V was shortened by 3 bases and J by 5 bases, with 13 bases between the two germline ends. CDR3 protein: CASSHRSQGYGYTF. The DNA of the CDR3 is TGTGCCAGCAGCCACCGGTCCCAGGGATATGGCTACACCTTC.

This chain links TRBV3-1 (or the pseudogene TRBV3-2) with TRBJ1-2; 9 bases agree with TRBD1. Germline CDR1 and CDR2: LGHDT and YNNKEL (reference sequence). V dropped 2 bases and J dropped 4; count of bases not matched to a gene: 5. CDR3 size: 15 residues. The CDR3 sequence: CASSQRTGGAYGYTF. In DNA form, the CDR3 reads TGTGCCAGCAGCCAACGCACAGGGGGCGCCTATGGCTACACCTTC.

V gene TRBV19 combines with J gene TRBJ2-5; 11 nucleotides align to TRBD1. The CDR3 is 15 amino acids. V lost 5 bases and J lost 4; bases outside the gene matches: 6. CDR1 and CDR2 (germline): LNHDA, SQIVND (reference sequence). The CDR3: CASSSDRGRPETQYF. The CDR3, as DNA: TGTGCCAGTAGTTCGGACAGGGGGCGCCCAGAGACCCAGTACTTC.

V and J are TRBV10-3 and TRBJ2-7; 13 bases are a match to TRBD2. The CDR3 runs 16 residues. CDR1 and CDR2 (germline): ENHRY, SYGVKD. The junction had 3 bases not matched to a gene; V was cut back by 4 bases and J by 0 bases. The CDR3 DNA reads as TGTGCCATCAGTGGGGGACTAGCGGGGAGCTCCTACGAGCAGTACTTC. It codes for CAISGGLAGSSYEQYF.

The rearrangement links TRBV5-5 to TRBJ2-7, with D perhaps TRBD1 or TRBD2 (5 bases each). The germline V and J ends were trimmed by 4 bases and 3 bases, with 11 bases remaining between them. CDR3 length equals 13 residues. Germline values: CDR1 SGHKS, CDR2 YYEKEE (reference sequence). This CDR3 reads CASSSGTFYEQYF. DNA for the CDR3: TGTGCCAGCAGCAGTGGGACGTTCTACGAGCAGTACTTC.

The chain employs TRBV28 and TRBJ2-7; TRBD2 agrees at 8 bases. In germline, CDR1 is MDHEN, CDR2 SYDVKM. The J segment lost 0 bases and the V segment lost 2 bases, leaving 6 bases of the junction unmatched. The CDR3 loop spans 16 amino acids. The CDR3 is CASSLVASGPSYEQYF. The CDR3 DNA is TGTGCCAGCAGTTTAGTTGCTAGCGGGCCCTCCTACGAGCAGTACTTC.

This clone was picked up one time. The J gene is TRBJ2-2, the V gene TRBV19; D is ambiguous. CDR3 size: 12 residues. V was trimmed by 5 bases and J by 6 bases, leaving 7 bases between them. Germline V gene lookup returns CDR1 LNHDA and CDR2 SQIVND (reference sequence). In DNA form, the CDR3 reads TGTGCCAGTAGTCCCCCATCCGGGGAGCTGTTTTTT. As protein: CASSPPSGELFF.

This clone was observed once. The rearrangement joins TRBV18 to TRBJ1-5; D gene unclear. CDR3 length: 15 residues. V lost 0 bases and J 6 bases, leaving 12 bases between the germline ends. CDR1 and CDR2 from the germline V gene are KGHSH and LQKENI. The CDR3 coding sequence is TGTGCCAGCTCACCACCAGGGCCCGGGAGTCAGCCCCAGCATTTT. It is translated as CASSPPGPGSQPQHF.

The chain couples TRBV11-3 to TRBJ2-7, with D tentatively TRBD2 (6 bases). Per the germline V gene, CDR1 is SGHNT and CDR2 is YENEEA. This CDR3 spans 13 amino acids. V was clipped by 2 bases and J by 6 bases, with 11 bases between them. CDR3 in amino acids: CASSLTGGGEQYF. CDR3 nucleotides: TGTGCCAGCAGCTTAACTGGGGGAGGCGAGCAGTACTTC.

The chain links TRBV5-3 to TRBJ1-6; TRBD1 might be the D (5 bases). TRBV5-3 is identified as an open reading frame with a role that is uncertain. This CDR3 is built from 19 residues. The ends were cut back, 4 bases at V and 3 bases at J, with 23 bases in the middle. CDR3 protein: CARSLSMMTGLCYNSPLHF. As DNA, the CDR3 is TGTGCCAGAAGCCTTTCCATGATGACGGGGCTTTGCTATAATTCACCCCTCCACTTT.

V is TRBV7-9 and J is TRBJ2-1, with D tentatively TRBD2 (6 bases). Germline V gene lookup returns CDR1 SEHNR and CDR2 FQNEAQ (reference sequence). Trimming shortened V by 5 bases and J by 4 bases, and 15 bases separated the two germline ends. The CDR3 is 15 residues long. The CDR3, as DNA: TGTGCCAGCAGCCGAGCGGGCCGGGCTTACAATGAGCAGTTCTTC. It is translated as CASSRAGRAYNEQFF.

The chain is built from TRBV4-1 and TRBJ2-7; 8 bases line up with TRBD1. Looked up from germline, CDR1 is MGHRA and CDR2 is YSYEKL. V was pared by 0 bases and J by 5 bases, with 9 bases of the junction left unmatched. The CDR3 length is 16 residues. The CDR3 sequence: CASSQDPGQGGDEQYF. The CDR3, as DNA: TGCGCCAGCAGCCAAGATCCAGGACAGGGTGGTGACGAGCAGTACTTC.

The V and J genes are TRBV12-3 or TRBV12-4 and TRBJ1-1; D is ambiguous. The CDR3 length is 12 residues. Trimming removed 6 bases from V and 1 base from J, with 6 bases in between. The chain's CDR3 is CASRTGNTEAFF. The CDR3 DNA reads TGTGCCAGCAGGACCGGGAACACTGAAGCTTTCTTT.

This chain links TRBV5-8 with TRBJ2-7, with D possibly being TRBD2 (7 bases). The CDR3 has 13 residues. Germline V lookup: CDR1 SGHTS, CDR2 YDEGEE. The germline V and J ends were trimmed by 2 bases and 11 bases, with 17 bases remaining between them. The CDR3 region has the DNA TGTGCCAGCAGCTTCGGAGAGGGGGGGGATAAGTACTTC. This translates into CASSFGEGGDKYF.